This T cell receptor (beta chain) appears in the sequencing data of a study of blood T cells in healthy people across ages. This clonotype occurred a few times. Together with a sample-barcoded 5' primer, a J-beta primer mix was included in a second PCR lasting about 6 to 12 cycles. A single record per CDR3 protein comes from TCRdb applying MiXCR to the 5' RACE reads. Here the sample spans some 880,000 distinct CDR3 sequences, 35% to 40% being singletons. The source material was blood. This TCR came from a man aged 18 to 30 in good health.

CDR3 nucleotide sequence: TGTGCTAGTGGTTTGATGGGACAGCGCTCCCAGTCGGCCTACGAGCAGTACTTC. This sequence encodes CASGLMGQRSQSAYEQYF. The genes are TRBV12-5 and TRBJ2-7; 7 positions match TRBD1. V shed 2 bases and J 2 bases; nucleotides not matched to a gene: 15. CDR3 length: 18 amino acids. Germline-derived CDR1 and CDR2 are LGHNT and FRNRAP. Based on the CDR3 plus reference TRBV12-5 and TRBJ2-7, the full variable domain is DARVTQTPRHKVTEMGQEVTMRCQPILGHNTVFWYRQTMMQGLELLAYFRNRAPLDDSGMPKDRFSAEMPDATLATLKIQPSEPRDSAVYFCASGLMGQRSQSAYEQYFGPGTRLTVT.